This T cell receptor beta chain is from a study of blood T cells in healthy people across ages. There are 15 residues in the CDR3. Trimming removed 3 bases from V and 4 bases from J; junction bases left unmatched: 8. In germline, CDR1 is SGHRS, CDR2 YFSETQ. Study conclusions and caveats: Age advanced and TCR beta diversity per million T cells fell, roughly linearly. Naive T cell percentage and TCR beta diversity correlated strongly.

Together with a sample-barcoded 5' primer, a J-beta primer mix was included in a second PCR lasting about 6 to 11 cycles. All cDNA molecules were each tagged by a template-switch adaptor with 12 random nucleotides. TCRdb recomputed calls from the 5' RACE reads with MiXCR, one row per CDR3 protein. This table holds about 730,000 distinct CDR3 sequences, 43% found once. This clonotype has a handful of counts. Its target is unknown. The chain uses TRBV5-1 and TRBJ2-5; 8 nucleotides match TRBD1. Sequencing was performed on blood. This TCR was recovered from a woman aged 60-70 years in good health. CDR3 loop: CASSSHQGAGETQYF. CDR3 DNA sequence: TGCGCCAGCAGCTCGCATCAGGGGGCTGGAGAGACCCAGTACTTC.